This record concerns one T cell receptor beta chain sequence. The antigen is not known. This sample was included in a study of post-analysis software for immune sequencing data. The study, taken as a whole, reports: Patients showed TRBV5-6, TRBV5-1 and TRBV20-1 among five TRBV segments more frequent than in controls. Controls showed significantly higher normalized Chao1 diversity than did multiple sclerosis patients.

The V gene's germline CDR1 is GTSNPN and CDR2 SVGIG (reference sequence). This CDR3 spans 14 amino acids. Unique molecular identifiers tagged the TCR beta cDNA libraries. TCRdb re-called the PCR reads with MiXCR, one entry per CDR3 protein. The table has 820,000 or so distinct CDR3 sequences, around 50% seen once. What was sequenced was blood. This TCR was recovered from a girl aged 5-17 years with multiple sclerosis. The V and J genes are TRBV30 and TRBJ2-1; D might be TRBD2 (6 bases). CDR3 sequence: CAFTAAGFYNEQFF. In DNA, the CDR3 is TGTGCTTTTACGGCGGCGGGATTCTACAATGAGCAGTTCTTC.